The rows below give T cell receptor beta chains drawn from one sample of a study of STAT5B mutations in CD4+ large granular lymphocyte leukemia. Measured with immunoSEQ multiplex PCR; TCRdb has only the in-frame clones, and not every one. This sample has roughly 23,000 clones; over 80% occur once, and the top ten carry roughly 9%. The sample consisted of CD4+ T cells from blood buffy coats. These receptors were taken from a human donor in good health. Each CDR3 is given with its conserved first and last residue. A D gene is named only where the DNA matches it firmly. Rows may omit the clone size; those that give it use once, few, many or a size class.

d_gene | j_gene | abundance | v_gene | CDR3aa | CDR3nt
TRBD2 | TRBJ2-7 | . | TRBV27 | CATSFPPPGASGGNEQYF | TGTGCCACCTCTTTCCCGCCACCGGGGGCTAGCGGGGGGAACGAGCAGTACTTC
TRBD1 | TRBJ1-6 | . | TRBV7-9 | CASSNGTDNSPLHF | TGTGCCAGCAGCAACGGGACAGATAATTCACCCCTCCACTTT
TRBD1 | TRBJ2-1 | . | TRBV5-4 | CATTMGQGSYNEQFF | TGTGCCACTACGATGGGACAGGGATCGTACAATGAGCAGTTCTTC
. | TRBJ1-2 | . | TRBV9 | CASSVGGGGYTF | TGTGCCAGCAGCGTAGGCGGGGGAGGCTACACCTTC
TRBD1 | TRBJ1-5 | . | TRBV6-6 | CASSPTGSWLAQHF | TGTGCCAGCAGTCCGACAGGGTCCTGGTTAGCCCAGCATTTT
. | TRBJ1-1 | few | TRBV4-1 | CASSRPGVGIEAFF | TGCGCCAGCAGTCGTCCGGGGGTAGGGATTGAAGCTTTCTTT
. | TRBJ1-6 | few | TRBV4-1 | CASSPRDPNSPLHF | TGCGCCAGCAGCCCCCGGGACCCCAATTCACCCCTCCACTTT
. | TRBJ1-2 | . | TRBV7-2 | CASSPQGNYGYTF | TGTGCCAGCAGCCCTCAGGGGAACTATGGCTACACCTTC
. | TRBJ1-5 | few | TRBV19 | CASSIGTGLLRALYQPQHF | TGTGCCAGTAGTATAGGTACCGGGCTGCTGAGGGCACTTTATCAGCCCCAGCATTTT
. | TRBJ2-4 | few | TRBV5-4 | CASSSPGTQNIQYF | TGTGCCAGCAGCTCACCGGGGACCCAAAACATTCAGTACTTC
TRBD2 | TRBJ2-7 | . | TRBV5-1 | CASSQGEGLAAALYEQYF | TGCGCCAGCAGCCAGGGTGAAGGACTAGCGGCAGCCCTCTACGAGCAGTACTTC
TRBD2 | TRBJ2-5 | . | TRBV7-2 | CASSVGLGWRETQYF | TGTGCCAGCAGCGTAGGACTAGGGTGGCGAGAGACCCAGTACTTC
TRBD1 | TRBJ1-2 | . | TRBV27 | CASSRTGKANYGYTF | TGTGCCAGCAGTCGGACAGGGAAAGCTAACTATGGCTACACCTTC
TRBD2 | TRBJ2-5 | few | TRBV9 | CASSVGGLAGSQETQYF | TGTGCCAGCAGCGTAGGGGGACTAGCGGGCTCCCAAGAGACCCAGTACTTC
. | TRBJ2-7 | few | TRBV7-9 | CASSLVYGTMGEQYF | TGTGCCAGCAGCTTAGTATATGGGACAATGGGCGAGCAGTACTTC
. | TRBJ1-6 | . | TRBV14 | CASSQDRQGRGSLHF | TGTGCCAGCAGCCAAGATCGGCAGGGGCGGGGGTCCCTCCACTTT
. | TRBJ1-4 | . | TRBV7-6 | CASSPISGRAGEKLFF | TGTGCCAGCAGCCCGATCTCGGGGAGGGCAGGGGAAAAACTGTTTTTT
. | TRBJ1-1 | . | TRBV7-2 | CASSARPRETVMNTEAFF | TGTGCCAGCAGCGCCCGACCTCGCGAGACAGTCATGAACACTGAAGCTTTCTTT
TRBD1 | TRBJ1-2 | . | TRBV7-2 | CASSLVAGGELGYTF | TGTGCCAGCAGCTTAGTCGCAGGGGGCGAACTGGGCTACACCTTC
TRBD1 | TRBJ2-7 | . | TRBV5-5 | CASSLTGGYEQYF | TGTGCCAGCAGCTTAACAGGGGGCTACGAGCAGTACTTC
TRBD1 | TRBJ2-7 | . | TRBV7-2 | CASSSKSGTGGYEQYF | TGTGCCAGCAGCTCAAAATCCGGGACAGGTGGCTACGAGCAGTACTTC
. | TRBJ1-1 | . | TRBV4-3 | CASSQDTAYTEAFF | TGCGCCAGCAGCCAAGATACAGCTTACACTGAAGCTTTCTTT
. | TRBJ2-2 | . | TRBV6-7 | CASTLNMVDRNTGELFF | TGTGCCAGCACCCTAAACATGGTGGACAGGAACACCGGGGAGCTGTTTTTT
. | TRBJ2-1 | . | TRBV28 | CASSSLRYSVGGANEQFF | TGTGCCAGCAGTTCGCTTCGGTACAGCGTAGGTGGGGCCAATGAGCAGTTCTTC
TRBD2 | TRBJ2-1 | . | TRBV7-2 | CASRGGTSGTSSYNEQFF | TGTGCCAGCAGAGGCGGGACTAGCGGGACAAGCTCCTACAATGAGCAGTTCTTC
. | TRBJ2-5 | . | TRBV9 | CASSVGGVDGQETQYF | TGTGCCAGCAGCGTAGGGGGGGTGGATGGCCAAGAGACCCAGTACTTC
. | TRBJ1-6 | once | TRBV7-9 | CASSLVGKRSSYNSPLHF | TGTGCCAGCAGCTTAGTCGGCAAAAGGAGCTCCTATAATTCACCCCTCCACTTT
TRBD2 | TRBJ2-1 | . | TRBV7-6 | CASSLDPSGGARSYNEQFF | TGTGCCAGCAGCTTAGACCCTAGCGGGGGGGCACGGTCCTACAATGAGCAGTTCTTC
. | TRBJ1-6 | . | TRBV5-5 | CASSLGIYDSPLHF | TGTGCCAGCAGCCTCGGGATTTACGATTCACCCCTCCACTTT
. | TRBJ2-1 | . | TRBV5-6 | CASEGHEQFF | TGTGCCAGCGAGGGGCATGAGCAGTTCTTC
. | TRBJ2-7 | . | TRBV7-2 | CASSLARVGQYF | TGTGCCAGCAGCTTAGCGCGAGTTGGGCAGTACTTC
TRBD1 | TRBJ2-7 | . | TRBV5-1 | CASTKTGGHYEQYF | TGCGCCAGCACCAAGACAGGGGGTCACTACGAGCAGTACTTC
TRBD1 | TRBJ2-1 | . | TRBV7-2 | CASTQDRGIYNEQFF | TGTGCCAGCACCCAAGACAGGGGGATCTACAATGAGCAGTTCTTC
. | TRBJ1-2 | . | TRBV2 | CASSDGESYGYTF | TGTGCCAGCAGTGATGGGGAGAGTTATGGCTACACCTTC
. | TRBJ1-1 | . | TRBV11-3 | CASSRGGLNTEAFF | TGTGCCAGCAGCCGAGGGGGATTGAACACTGAAGCTTTCTTT
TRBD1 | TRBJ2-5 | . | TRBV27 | CASSAGQGARETQYF | TGTGCCAGCAGTGCGGGACAGGGGGCGAGGGAGACCCAGTACTTC
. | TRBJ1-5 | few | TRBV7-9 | CASKVRDQPQHF | TGTGCCAGCAAAGTGAGAGATCAGCCCCAGCATTTT
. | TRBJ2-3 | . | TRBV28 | CASKGSTDTQYF | TGTGCCAGCAAGGGTAGCACAGATACGCAGTATTTT
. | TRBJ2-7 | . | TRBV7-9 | CASSRGTYEQYF | TGTGCCAGCAGCCGGGGGACCTACGAGCAGTACTTC
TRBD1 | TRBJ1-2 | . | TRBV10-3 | CAISAGTTGDGYTF | TGTGCCATCAGTGCGGGGACGACAGGGGATGGCTACACCTTC
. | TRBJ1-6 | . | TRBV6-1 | CATLLGKGDSPLHF | TGTGCCACCCTCTTGGGCAAGGGGGATTCACCCCTCCACTTT
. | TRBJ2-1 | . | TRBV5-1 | CATAGGMPYNEQFF | TGCGCCACCGCTGGCGGGATGCCCTACAATGAGCAGTTCTTC
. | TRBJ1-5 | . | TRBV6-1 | CASSEAVSNQPQHF | TGTGCCAGCAGTGAAGCGGTTAGCAATCAGCCCCAGCATTTT
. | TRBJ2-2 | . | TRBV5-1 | CASSSDSNTGELFF | TGCGCCAGCAGCTCGGACAGTAACACCGGGGAGCTGTTTTTT
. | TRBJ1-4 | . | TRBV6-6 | CASSGAAPTNEKLFF | TGTGCCAGCAGCGGGGCCGCTCCAACTAATGAAAAACTGTTTTTT
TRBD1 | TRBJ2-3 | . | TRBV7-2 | CASSPGDRQEQYF | TGTGCCAGCAGCCCGGGGGACAGGCAAGAGCAGTATTTT